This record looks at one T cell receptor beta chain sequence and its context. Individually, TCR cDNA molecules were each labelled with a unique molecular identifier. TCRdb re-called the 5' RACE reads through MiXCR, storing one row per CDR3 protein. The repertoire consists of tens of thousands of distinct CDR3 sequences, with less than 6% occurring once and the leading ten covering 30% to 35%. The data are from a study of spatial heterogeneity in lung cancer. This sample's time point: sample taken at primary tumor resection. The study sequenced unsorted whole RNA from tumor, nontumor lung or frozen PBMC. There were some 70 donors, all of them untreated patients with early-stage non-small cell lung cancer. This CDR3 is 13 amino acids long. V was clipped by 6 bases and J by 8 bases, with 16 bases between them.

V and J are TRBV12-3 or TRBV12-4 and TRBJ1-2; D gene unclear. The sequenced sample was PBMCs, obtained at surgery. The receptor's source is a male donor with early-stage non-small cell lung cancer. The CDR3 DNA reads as TGTGCCAGCAGCGCCCGGGGTGGGGAGGGCTACACCTTC. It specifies CASSARGGEGYTF.